This T cell receptor (beta chain) appears in the sequencing data of a study of cytomegalovirus exposure and HLA in healthy donors. PCR amplification relied on 60 Vbeta primers (plus 13 Jbeta primers). Sequencing used immunoSEQ multiplex PCR; TCRdb keeps in-frame clones, though not all of them. This table holds around 100,000 clones, roughly 77% found once. The V gene's germline CDR1 is LNHDA and CDR2 SQIVND (reference sequence). V gave up 5 bases and J gave up 0 bases, with 11 bases separating them. The CDR3 contains 15 residues. The sample comprised PBMCs. The clonotype comes from a young woman in good health and CMV-seropositive. The genes are TRBV19 and TRBJ2-1; maybe TRBD2 (6 bases). CDR3 sequence reads: CASSPGVSSYNEQFF. The CDR3 DNA is TGTGCCAGTAGTCCGGGGGTAAGCTCCTACAATGAGCAGTTCTTC.